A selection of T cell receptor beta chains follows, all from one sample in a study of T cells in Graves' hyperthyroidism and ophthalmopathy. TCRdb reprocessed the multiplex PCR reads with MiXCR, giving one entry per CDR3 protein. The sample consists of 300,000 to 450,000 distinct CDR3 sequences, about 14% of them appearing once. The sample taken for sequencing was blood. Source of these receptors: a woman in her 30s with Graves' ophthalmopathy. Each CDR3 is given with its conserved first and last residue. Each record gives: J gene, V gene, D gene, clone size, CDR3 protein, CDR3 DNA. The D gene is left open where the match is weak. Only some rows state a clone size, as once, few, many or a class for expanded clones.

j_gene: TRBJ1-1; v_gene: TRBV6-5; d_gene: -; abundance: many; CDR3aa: CASSYGQRITEAFF; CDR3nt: TGTGCCAGCAGTTACGGACAGCGAATCACTGAAGCTTTCTTT
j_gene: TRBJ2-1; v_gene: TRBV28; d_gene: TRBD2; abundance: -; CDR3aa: CASSPLLGEGDKQFF; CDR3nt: TGTGCCAGCAGTCCATTACTAGGGGAGGGCGATAAGCAGTTCTTC
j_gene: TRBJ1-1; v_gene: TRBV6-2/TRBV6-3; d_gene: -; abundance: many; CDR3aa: CASSSAAIMNTEAFF; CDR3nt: TGTGCCAGCAGTTCGGCTGCGATCATGAACACTGAAGCTTTCTTT
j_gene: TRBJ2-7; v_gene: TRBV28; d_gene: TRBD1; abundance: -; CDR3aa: CASTWGTVGYEQYF; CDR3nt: TGTGCCAGCACCTGGGGGACAGTGGGATACGAGCAGTACTTC
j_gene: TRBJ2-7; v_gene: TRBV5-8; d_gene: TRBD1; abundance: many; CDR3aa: CASSVRDRASYEQYF; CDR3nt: TGTGCCAGCAGCGTCCGGGACAGGGCCTCCTACGAGCAGTACTTC
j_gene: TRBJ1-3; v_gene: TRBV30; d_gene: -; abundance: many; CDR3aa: CAWTPGTIFGNTIYF; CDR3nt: TGTGCCTGGACCCCCGGGACAATTTTCGGAAACACCATATATTTT
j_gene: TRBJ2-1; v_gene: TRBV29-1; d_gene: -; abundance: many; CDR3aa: CSVEQGGAVWEQFF; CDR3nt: TGCAGCGTTGAACAGGGTGGAGCGGTTTGGGAGCAGTTCTTC
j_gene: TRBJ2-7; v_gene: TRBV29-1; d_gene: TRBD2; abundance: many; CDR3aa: CSVEPPGGVYEQYF; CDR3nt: TGCAGCGTTGAACCACCGGGAGGAGTATACGAGCAGTACTTC
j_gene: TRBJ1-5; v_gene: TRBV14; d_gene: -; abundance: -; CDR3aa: CASSQNVNQPQHF; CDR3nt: TGTGCCAGCAGCCAAAACGTCAATCAGCCCCAGCATTTT
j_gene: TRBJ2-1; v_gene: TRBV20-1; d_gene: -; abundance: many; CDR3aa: CSASLGGRSYNEQFF; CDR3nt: TGCAGTGCTAGCTTGGGGGGGCGCTCCTACAATGAGCAGTTCTTC
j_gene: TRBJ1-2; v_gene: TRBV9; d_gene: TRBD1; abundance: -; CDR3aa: CASSGDRGYTF; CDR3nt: TGTGCCAGCAGCGGGGACAGGGGGTACACCTTC
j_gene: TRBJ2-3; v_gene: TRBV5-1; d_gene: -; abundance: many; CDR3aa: CASSNTDTQYF; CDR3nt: TGCGCCAGCAGCAACACAGATACGCAGTATTTT
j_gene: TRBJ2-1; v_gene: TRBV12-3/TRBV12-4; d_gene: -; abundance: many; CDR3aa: CASSPQPPQRDNEQFF; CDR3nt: TGTGCCAGCAGTCCCCAGCCCCCCCAGCGGGACAATGAGCAGTTCTTC
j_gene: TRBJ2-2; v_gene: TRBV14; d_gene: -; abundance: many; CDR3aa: CASSQHTPLVAGELFF; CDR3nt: TGTGCCAGCAGCCAGCATACCCCCTTAGTAGCCGGGGAGCTGTTTTTT
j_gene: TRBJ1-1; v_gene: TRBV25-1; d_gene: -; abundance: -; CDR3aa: CASIERGATEAFF; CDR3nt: TGTGCCAGCATCGAAAGGGGGGCCACTGAAGCTTTCTTT
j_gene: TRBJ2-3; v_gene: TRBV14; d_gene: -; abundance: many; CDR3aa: CASSQQGVQDTQYF; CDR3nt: TGTGCCAGCAGCCAACAGGGCGTGCAAGATACGCAGTATTTT
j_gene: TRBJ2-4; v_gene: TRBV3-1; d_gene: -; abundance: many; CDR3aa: CASSQDDAIQYF; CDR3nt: TGTGCCAGCAGCCAAGACGATGCCATTCAGTACTTC
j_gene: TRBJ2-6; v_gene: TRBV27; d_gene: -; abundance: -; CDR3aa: CATATGRRDTLKDSGANVLTF; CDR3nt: TGTGCCACCGCAACTGGGCGCAGGGATACCCTAAAGGACTCTGGGGCCAACGTCCTGACTTTC
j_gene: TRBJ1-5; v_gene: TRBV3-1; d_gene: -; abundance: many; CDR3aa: CASSQDPGPQHF; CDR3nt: TGTGCCAGCAGCCAAGATCCGGGGCCCCAGCATTTT
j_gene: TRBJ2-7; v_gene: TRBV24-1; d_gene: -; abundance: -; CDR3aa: CATSRDVAGEQYF; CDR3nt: TGTGCCACCAGCCGGGACGTAGCCGGCGAGCAGTACTTC
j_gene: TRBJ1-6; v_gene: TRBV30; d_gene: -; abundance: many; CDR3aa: CACDSGGASYNSPLHF; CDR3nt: TGTGCCTGCGACTCCGGGGGGGCTTCCTATAATTCACCCCTCCACTTT
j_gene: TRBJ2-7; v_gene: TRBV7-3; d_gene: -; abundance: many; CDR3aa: CASSLTGQSTFGEQYF; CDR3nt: TGTGCCAGCAGCTTAACAGGTCAGAGTACCTTTGGAGAGCAGTACTTC
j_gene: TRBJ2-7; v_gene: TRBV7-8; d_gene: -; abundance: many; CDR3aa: CASSLGGTTKEQYF; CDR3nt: TGTGCCAGCAGCTTAGGAGGGACAACTAAGGAGCAGTACTTC
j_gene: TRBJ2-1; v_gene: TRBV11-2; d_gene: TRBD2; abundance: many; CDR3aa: CASSSGRDEQFF; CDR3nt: TGTGCCAGCAGCTCCGGGAGGGATGAGCAGTTCTTC
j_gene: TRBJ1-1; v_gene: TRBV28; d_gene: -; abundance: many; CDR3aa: CASSLGGPPNTEAFF; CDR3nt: TGTGCCAGCAGTTTAGGGGGCCCCCCGAACACTGAAGCTTTCTTT